The TCR beta chain described here comes from a study of shared clonotypes between healthy human individuals. The naive CD8 subset, CD45RO-negative cells positively selected for CCR7, excluded terminally differentiated effector memory CD45RA+ cells. Adults of Caucasian background living in Nashville, Tennessee made up all donors. Trimming took off 3 bases at V and 2 bases at J, with 14 bases between the two ends. The length of the CDR3 is 15 residues. CDR1 and CDR2 (germline): SGDLS, YYNGEE. TCRdb's copy holds only in-frame clones and misses some; the assay was immunoSEQ multiplex PCR. The sample includes some 2,000,000 clones, approximately 95% of them seen just once.

Sequencing input: naive CD8+ T cells sorted from blood. The chain employs TRBV9 and TRBJ1-1; tentatively, D is TRBD1 (6 bases). The sequence was collected from a man between 18 and 29 years old in good health. The CDR3 coding sequence is TGTGCCAGCAGCGACAGGGAGGGAGTCAACACTGAAGCTTTCTTT. Translated, it gives CASSDREGVNTEAFF. The entire variable domain, with the rest obtained from reference TRBV9 and TRBJ1-1, is as follows: DSGVTQTPKHLITATGQRVTLRCSPRSGDLSVYWYQQSLDQGLQFLIQYYNGEERAKGNILERFSAQQFPDLHSELNLSSLELGDSALYFCASSDREGVNTEAFFGQGTRLTVV.